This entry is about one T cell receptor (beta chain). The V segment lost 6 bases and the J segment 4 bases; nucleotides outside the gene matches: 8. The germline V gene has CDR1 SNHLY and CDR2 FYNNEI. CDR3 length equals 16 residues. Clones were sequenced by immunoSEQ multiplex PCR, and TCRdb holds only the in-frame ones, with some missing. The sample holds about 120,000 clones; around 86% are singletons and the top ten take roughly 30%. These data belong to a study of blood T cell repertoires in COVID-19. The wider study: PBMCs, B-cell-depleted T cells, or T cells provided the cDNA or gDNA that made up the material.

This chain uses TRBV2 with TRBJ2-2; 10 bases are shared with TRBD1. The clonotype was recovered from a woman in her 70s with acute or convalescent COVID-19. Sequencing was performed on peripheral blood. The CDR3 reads CASRRTGGWGTGELFF. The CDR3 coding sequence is TGTGCCAGCAGGAGGACAGGGGGATGGGGCACCGGGGAGCTGTTTTTT.